Presented here are 15 T cell receptor beta chains from one specimen sequenced in a study of PD-L1 blockade in urothelial cancer. The time point here: pretreatment peripheral blood. Clones were sequenced by immunoSEQ multiplex PCR, and TCRdb holds only the in-frame ones, with some missing. The sample carries some 43,000 clones, approximately 80% recorded once. The sample in question was PBMCs, obtained around atezolizumab (anti-PD-L1) treatment. The receptors come from a man aged 55 to 69 with urothelial cancer.

The chain combines TRBV5-6 with TRBJ2-3, with 13 bases matching TRBD2. Germline-derived CDR1 and CDR2 are SGHDT and YYEEEE. The CDR3 contains 19 residues. The V gene end was trimmed by 4 bases and the J gene end by 0 bases; junction bases not matched to a gene: 11. This chain's CDR3 is CASSPLGLAGAPSTDTQYF. The CDR3 bases are TGTGCCAGCAGCCCACTAGGACTAGCGGGGGCCCCTAGCACAGATACGCAGTATTTT.

This sequence joins TRBV5-6 and TRBJ1-4, with 7 bases matching TRBD1. This CDR3 is 17 amino acids long. CDR1 is SGHDT and CDR2 is YYEEEE in the germline V gene. Germline trimming cut 4 bases from V and 2 bases from J; bases unmatched to any gene: 11. The CDR3 region has the DNA TGTGCCAGCAGCCCGTCGGAGACAGGGTCGACTAATGAAAAACTGTTTTTT. Translating gives CASSPSETGSTNEKLFF.

This clone has a handful of counts. The V gene is TRBV2, the J gene TRBJ1-4, with D perhaps matching TRBD1 (5 bases). The ends were cut back, 3 bases at V and 7 bases at J, with 18 bases in the middle. Germline V CDR1 and CDR2: SNHLY, FYNNEI. The CDR3 consists of 16 residues. The CDR3 is CASSEQGQAVGEKLFF. CDR3 bases: TGTGCCAGCAGTGAGCAGGGCCAAGCCGTGGGTGAAAAACTGTTTTTT.

V gene TRBV18 combines with J gene TRBJ1-2; possibly TRBD1 for D (5 bases). CDR1 KGHSH and CDR2 LQKENI come from the germline V gene. This CDR3 is built from 14 residues. V was trimmed by 6 bases and J by 6 bases, leaving 17 bases between them. CDR3 sequence reads: CASSPQGGGNGYTF. The CDR3 bases are TGTGCCAGCTCGCCTCAGGGAGGTGGGAATGGCTACACCTTC.

This chain links TRBV11-2 with TRBJ2-7, with D possibly matching TRBD1 (5 bases). Germline values: CDR1 SGHAT, CDR2 FQNNGV. Trimming left V 0 bases short and J 2 bases short, with 14 bases between. CDR3 size: 16 residues. CDR3 sequence: CASSLDLGRQAYEQYF. The CDR3, as DNA: TGTGCCAGCAGCTTAGACTTGGGGCGTCAAGCCTACGAGCAGTACTTC.

The chain recombines TRBV2 with TRBJ1-3; D is possibly TRBD1 (6 bases). The DNA end lines up better with TRBJ2-2; the J call may be wrong. CDR3 length equals 14 residues. CDR1 and CDR2 from the germline V gene are SNHLY and FYNNEI. Here the CDR3 reads CASRAGENTGELFF. The CDR3 DNA reads as TGTGCCAGCAGAGCAGGGGAAAACACCGGGGAGCTGTTTTTT.

V gene TRBV2 combines with J gene TRBJ1-1, with 7 bases lining up with TRBD1. V was pared by 1 base and J by 3 bases, with 5 bases of the junction left unmatched. Germline lookup yields CDR1 SNHLY and CDR2 FYNNEI. The CDR3 consists of 15 residues. The DNA for the CDR3 is TGTGCCAGCAGTGAAGGACAGGGTGGATACACTGAAGCTTTCTTT. It codes for CASSEGQGGYTEAFF.

The chain has TRBV28 and TRBJ1-2; TRBD1 is a possible D gene (5 bases). V was trimmed by 8 bases and J by 4 bases, leaving 14 bases between them. This CDR3 contains 13 residues. Per the germline V gene, CDR1 is MDHEN and CDR2 is SYDVKM. In DNA, the CDR3 is TGTGCCAGCTCAGCTGAGACAGTCTATGGCTACACCTTC. Its translation is CASSAETVYGYTF.

The J gene is TRBJ2-5, the V gene TRBV10-2; TRBD1 might be the D (5 bases). This CDR3 is built from 13 residues. With 4 bases removed from V and 4 bases from J, the gap between germline ends came to 10 bases. Germline V lookup: CDR1 WSHSY, CDR2 SAAADI. The CDR3: CASSAGYLETQYF. The CDR3 nucleotides are TGCGCCAGCAGTGCAGGGTATCTAGAGACCCAGTACTTC.

This clone was counted a few times. V is TRBV30 and J is TRBJ1-2; no clear D. The CDR3 has 15 amino acids. Deletions cut 0 bases from V and 4 bases from J, with 15 bases between. CDR1 and CDR2 from the germline V gene are GTSNPN and SVGIG (reference sequence). The CDR3 DNA reads as TGTGCCTGGAGTGTTACCCACGCTAGGTCCTATGGCTACACCTTC. Translation gives CAWSVTHARSYGYTF.

This chain uses TRBV18 with TRBJ2-6, with 9 bases aligning to TRBD1. This CDR3 has 19 amino acids. V lost 2 bases to trimming and J lost 0 bases; unmatched junction nucleotides: 8. CDR1 KGHSH and CDR2 LQKENI come from the germline V gene. The CDR3 sequence: CASSPYRDRDLSGANVLTF. In nucleotides, the CDR3 is TGTGCCAGCTCACCATATCGGGACAGGGATCTCTCTGGGGCCAACGTCCTGACTTTC.

The chain carries TRBV27 and TRBJ2-3; 10 nucleotides line up with TRBD2. From germline, CDR1 is MNHEY and CDR2 SMNVEV (reference sequence). This CDR3 contains 16 residues. J was trimmed by 0 bases and V by 5 bases; bases with no gene match: 5. CDR3 DNA: TGTGCCAGCAGTGTAACAGCGGGGGGGAGCACAGATACGCAGTATTTT. Translating it yields CASSVTAGGSTDTQYF.

The chain carries TRBV7-8 and TRBJ2-5, with unresolved D. The CDR3 runs to 12 residues. Per germline, CDR1 SGHVS and CDR2 FQNEAQ. Trimming removed 3 bases from V and 2 bases from J, with 4 bases in between. As DNA, the CDR3 is TGTGCCAGCAGCTTGACACAAGAGACCCAGTACTTC. As protein: CASSLTQETQYF.

In DNA form, the CDR3 reads TGCGCCAGCAGTGAGTCGCTACAGGGGGTGCCTGTAAAACTGTTTTTT. Its translation: CASSESLQGVPVKLFF. J is TRBJ1-4 and V is TRBV10-2; 8 bases map to TRBD1. The germline CDR1 and CDR2 sequences are WSHSY and SAAADI. This CDR3 region has 16 residues. The junction had 10 bases not matched to a gene; V was cut back by 0 bases and J by 10 bases.

V usage is TRBV28 and J usage is TRBJ1-6, with D possibly TRBD1 on 5 matching bases. CDR3 length: 14 residues. Trimming removed 2 bases at V and 8 bases at J, with 10 bases between. Germline V lookup: CDR1 MDHEN, CDR2 SYDVKM. This CDR3 is CASSLGATDSPLHF. DNA for the CDR3: TGTGCCAGCAGTTTAGGGGCGACGGATTCACCCCTCCACTTT.